These 32 T cell receptor beta chains originate from one sample sequenced in a study of cytomegalovirus exposure and HLA in healthy donors. PCR employed 60 Vbeta and 13 Jbeta primers. The repertoire was sequenced with immunoSEQ multiplex PCR; TCRdb's copy has only in-frame clones and lacks some. The sample table includes 200,000 or so clones. The material sequenced was PBMCs. The receptors were sampled from a boy between 10 and 17 years old in good health and CMV-seronegative.

The chain combines TRBV7-7 with TRBJ2-1, with TRBD1 matching over 9 bases. Germline loops: CDR1 SSHAT, CDR2 FNYEAQ (reference sequence). V was clipped by 8 bases and J by 5 bases; unmatched bases: 4. CDR3 length: 13 residues. CDR3 DNA: TGTGCCAGCTCCCGGGACAGGGACAATGAGCAGTTCTTC. Translated, it gives CASSRDRDNEQFF. The variable domain in full, completed from reference TRBV7-7 and TRBJ2-1, reads GAGVSQSPRYKVTKRGQDVTLRCDPISSHATLYWYQQALGQGPEFLTYFNYEAQPDKSGLPSDRFSAERPEGSISTLTIQRTEQRDSAMYRCASSRDRDNEQFFGPGTRLTVL.

CDR3 nucleotides: TGTGCCTGGACTGAGGGGGCTTGGGAAGCTTTCTTT. It specifies CAWTEGAWEAFF. The chain employs TRBV30 and TRBJ1-1, with 7 bases lining up with TRBD1. J was trimmed by 8 bases and V by 4 bases; bases with no gene match: 7. This CDR3 has 12 amino acids. Germline V gene lookup returns CDR1 GTSNPN and CDR2 SVGIG (reference sequence).

The V and J genes are TRBV6-5 and TRBJ1-2; TRBD1 matches at 7 bases. V gave up 6 bases and J gave up 2 bases; unmatched junction bases: 6. Germline V lookup: CDR1 MNHEY, CDR2 SVGAGI. This CDR3 has 14 amino acids. CDR3: CASRPRDSNYGYTF. Here the CDR3 DNA reads TGTGCCAGCAGGCCCCGGGACAGCAACTATGGCTACACCTTC.

As DNA, the CDR3 is TGCGCCAGCGGCGAAACCGGGACTCTTCATTCTAGCACAGATACGCAGTATTTT. This gives the protein CASGETGTLHSSTDTQYF. J is TRBJ2-3 and V is TRBV5-1; tentatively, D is TRBD2 (6 bases). Germline V CDR1 and CDR2: SGHRS, YFSETQ. This CDR3 comprises 18 residues. Trimming removed 7 bases at V and 0 bases at J, with 24 bases between.

This chain uses TRBV30 with TRBJ2-2; D is unresolved. Germline CDR1 is GTSNPN and CDR2 is SVGIG (reference sequence). CDR3 length: 12 amino acids. Deletions cut 5 bases from V and 9 bases from J, with 13 bases between. The CDR3 DNA reads as TGTGCCTGGCGGGTTCCCGGAAGGGAGCTGTTTTTT. It is translated as CAWRVPGRELFF. Together with reference TRBV30 and TRBJ2-2, the CDR3 gives the full variable domain: SQTIHQWPATLVQPVGSPLSLECTVEGTSNPNLYWYRQAAGRGLQLLFYSVGIGQISSEVPQNLSASRPQDRQFILSSKKLLLSDSGFYLCAWRVPGRELFFGEGSRLTVL.

This chain uses TRBV6-5 with TRBJ1-5, with 7 bases that match TRBD1. Germline V gene data show CDR1 as MNHEY and CDR2 as SVGAGI. The CDR3 loop spans 14 amino acids. Trimming at V came to 5 bases and at J to 7 bases, leaving 8 bases not matched to a gene. CDR3 DNA: TGTGCCAGCAGTCAACAGGGGAGGTGGCAGCCCCAGCATTTT. Its protein product is CASSQQGRWQPQHF.

The V gene is TRBV6-5, the J gene TRBJ1-2; D may be TRBD1 (6 bases). The CDR3 has 14 amino acids. CDR1 and CDR2 (germline): MNHEY, SVGAGI. V was shortened by 5 bases and J by 6 bases, with 16 bases between the two germline ends. The CDR3 protein is CASSAGEYVHGYTF. CDR3 DNA sequence: TGTGCCAGCAGTGCAGGGGAGTACGTTCATGGCTACACCTTC.

V is TRBV21-1 and J is TRBJ1-6; TRBD1 is the table's D call and was not checked against the DNA. TRBV21-1 is noted as a pseudogene. This CDR3 is 18 amino acids long. The DNA of the CDR3 is TGTGCCAGCAGCAAGGGACCAAGGGGGAGATCCTATAATTCACCCCTCCACTTT. It is translated as CASSKGPRGRSYNSPLHF.

The chain links TRBV2 to TRBJ2-1; 9 bases agree with TRBD1. This CDR3 contains 15 residues. The germline gives CDR1 SNHLY, CDR2 FYNNEI. J gave up 9 bases and V 3 bases, and 9 bases lay outside the gene matches. CDR3 sequence reads: CASSEYDRGASEQFF. DNA for the CDR3: TGTGCCAGCAGTGAGTACGACAGGGGGGCGTCTGAGCAGTTCTTC. Full variable domain (missing parts from reference TRBV2 and TRBJ2-1): EPEVTQTPSHQVTQMGQEVILRCVPISNHLYFYWYRQILGQKVEFLVSFYNNEISEKSEIFDDQFSVERPDGSNFTLKIRSTKLEDSAMYFCASSEYDRGASEQFFGPGTRLTVL.

The chain recombines TRBV10-3 with TRBJ1-1; 11 nucleotides line up with TRBD1. Unmatched junction bases numbered 9, after V lost 4 bases and J lost 11 bases. Germline V CDR1 and CDR2: ENHRY, SYGVKD. The CDR3 extends over 14 amino acids. The DNA of the CDR3 is TGTGCCATCAGTGCCCTGGACAGGGGGCTAGGGGCTTTCTTT. This sequence encodes CAISALDRGLGAFF.

The J gene is TRBJ2-7, the V gene TRBV4-3, with 12 bases matching TRBD2. CDR1 and CDR2 (germline): LGHNA, YSLEER. Trimming took 6 bases from V and 6 from J; bases not matched to a gene: 9. The CDR3 extends over 15 amino acids. The CDR3 DNA sequence: TGCGCCAGCAGTTTTACTAGCGGGGGGCCATCCGAGCAGTACTTC. It yields the protein CASSFTSGGPSEQYF.

The chain carries TRBV6-1 and TRBJ2-3, with TRBD2 matching over 9 bases. Per the germline V gene, CDR1 is MNHNS and CDR2 is SASEGT. The V and J ends lost 5 bases and 4 bases, in that order; junction bases with no gene match: 4. CDR3 length: 14 residues. In DNA form, the CDR3 reads TGTGCCAGCAGTACCGGGACTAGCCCAGATACGCAGTATTTT. Its protein is CASSTGTSPDTQYF.

This rearrangement joins TRBV7-2 to TRBJ1-6; no definite D call. This CDR3 is 15 amino acids long. CDR1 is SGHTA and CDR2 is FQGNSA in the germline V gene. Trimming shortened V by 0 bases and J by 9 bases, and 12 bases separated the two germline ends. CDR3 DNA: TGTGCCAGCAGCTTAGCGGTCTCGGGAGTTTCACCCCTCCACTTT. This encodes CASSLAVSGVSPLHF.

This chain joins TRBV18 and TRBJ2-5, with a tentative D call TRBD2 (5 bases). Trimming shortened V by 3 bases and J by 5 bases, and 16 bases separated the two germline ends. The CDR3 is 15 residues long. The V gene's germline CDR1 is KGHSH and CDR2 LQKENI. CDR3 amino acids: CASSPRTPAAETQYF. The CDR3 nucleotides are TGTGCCAGCTCACCTCGGACTCCAGCGGCGGAGACCCAGTACTTC. Together with reference TRBV18 and TRBJ2-5, the CDR3 gives the full variable domain: NAGVMQNPRHLVRRRGQEARLRCSPMKGHSHVYWYRQLPEEGLKFMVYLQKENIIDESGMPKERFSAEFPKEGPSILRIQQVVRGDSAAYFCASSPRTPAAETQYFGPGTRLLVL.

The rearrangement uses TRBV21-1 and TRBJ1-1. TRBV21-1 is flagged as a pseudogene. This CDR3 region has 12 residues. CDR3 residues: CASSLSNTEAFF. CDR3 sequence (DNA): TGTGCCAGCAGCCTCTCGAACACTGAAGCTTTCTTT.

The chain links TRBV19 to TRBJ2-1; D gene uncertain. Germline V gives CDR1 LNHDA, CDR2 SQIVND (reference sequence). The V end lost 6 bases, the J end lost 7 bases, and 10 bases lay between the germline ends. CDR3 length: 12 amino acids. The CDR3 nucleotides are TGTGCCAGTAGCCCCTTAGAGAATGAGCAGTTCTTC. Its translation: CASSPLENEQFF.

The chain combines TRBV7-6 with TRBJ2-7; TRBD1 matches 9 bases. V lost 7 bases and J lost 3; bases outside the gene matches: 10. The CDR3 has 15 amino acids. The germline gives CDR1 SGHVS, CDR2 FNYEAQ. The CDR3 bases are TGTGCCAGCACCTCTGGGGGACAGGGTCGCTACGAGCAGTACTTC. Its protein is CASTSGGQGRYEQYF.

The chain joins TRBV27 to TRBJ1-6, with 9 positions matching TRBD1. This CDR3 has 18 amino acids. J was trimmed by 7 bases and V by 2 bases; bases with no gene match: 12. Per germline, CDR1 MNHEY and CDR2 SMNVEV (reference sequence). CDR3 nucleotide sequence: TGTGCCAGCAGTTTAATTCTGGACAGGGGTTCGGAGAATTCACCCCTCCACTTT. This sequence encodes CASSLILDRGSENSPLHF.

This chain links TRBV7-2 with TRBJ2-7; tentatively, D is TRBD2 (5 bases). CDR3 size: 13 residues. V was pared by 1 base and J by 1 base, with 5 bases between. The germline V gene has CDR1 SGHTA and CDR2 FQGNSA. CDR3 coding DNA: TGTGCCAGCAGCTTAGGACTATCCTACGAGCAGTACTTC. This encodes CASSLGLSYEQYF.

V usage is TRBV4-2 and J usage is TRBJ2-2; 7 bases are shared with TRBD2. Germline CDR1 LGHNA, CDR2 YNFKEQ. Trimming took 2 bases from V and 1 from J; bases not matched to a gene: 4. The CDR3 loop spans 16 amino acids. Written as DNA, the CDR3 is TGTGCCAGCAGCCAACTAGCGGACGGGAACACCGGGGAGCTGTTTTTT. Translating it yields CASSQLADGNTGELFF.

V gene TRBV5-1 combines with J gene TRBJ2-7; 12 positions agree with TRBD2. The CDR3 is 18 residues long. Losses at the gene ends were 0 bases for V and 0 bases for J; bases not matched to a gene: 7. Per germline, CDR1 SGHRS and CDR2 YFSETQ. The chain's CDR3 is CASSLGLAGGQLSYEQYF. The CDR3 bases are TGCGCCAGCAGCTTGGGGCTAGCGGGGGGGCAGCTCTCCTACGAGCAGTACTTC.

The rearrangement links TRBV5-4 to TRBJ2-1; no definite D call. CDR3 size: 14 residues. Trimming removed 4 bases from V and 9 bases from J, with 17 bases in between. Germline V lookup: CDR1 SGHNT, CDR2 YYREEE (reference sequence). CDR3 coding DNA: TGTGCCAGCAGCCTGAGGAGCCTGGGTAGTGAGCAGTTCTTC. Translating it yields CASSLRSLGSEQFF.

The chain recombines TRBV5-1 with TRBJ2-7; D gene uncertain. The germline gives CDR1 SGHRS, CDR2 YFSETQ. The CDR3 length is 14 residues. The V end lost 0 bases, the J end lost 6 bases, and 13 bases lay between the germline ends. For the CDR3, the DNA is TGCGCCAGCAGCTTGGTGTCGAGATCGGGCGAGCAGTACTTC. Amino acids: CASSLVSRSGEQYF.

The J gene is TRBJ2-1, the V gene TRBV7-9; 14 bases are shared with TRBD2. The V gene's germline CDR1 is SEHNR and CDR2 FQNEAQ (reference sequence). Germline trimming cut 4 bases from V and 10 bases from J; bases unmatched to any gene: 3. The CDR3 has 14 residues. CDR3: CASSWGLAGEEQFF. In DNA form, the CDR3 reads TGTGCCAGCAGCTGGGGACTAGCGGGGGAGGAGCAGTTCTTC. The whole variable domain, filled in from reference TRBV7-9 and TRBJ2-1, reads DTGVSQNPRHKITKRGQNVTFRCDPISEHNRLYWYRQTLGQGPEFLTYFQNEAQLEKSRLLSDRFSAERPKGSFSTLEIQRTEQGDSAMYLCASSWGLAGEEQFFGPGTRLTVL.

The chain carries TRBV11-2 and TRBJ2-7; 9 nucleotides align to TRBD1. The V and J ends lost 5 bases and 6 bases, in that order; junction bases with no gene match: 17. Germline V gene data show CDR1 as SGHAT and CDR2 as FQNNGV. The length of the CDR3 is 17 residues. CDR3 residues: CASSVVGGWGQGGEQYF. The CDR3 DNA sequence: TGTGCCAGCAGCGTTGTAGGTGGCTGGGGACAGGGAGGCGAGCAGTACTTC.

The rearrangement joins TRBV27 to TRBJ1-1, with a weak D call TRBD1 (6 bases). V dropped 3 bases and J dropped 4 bases, with 15 bases sitting between them. Germline CDR1 MNHEY, CDR2 SMNVEV (reference sequence). The CDR3 loop spans 15 amino acids. The CDR3 spells CASSFHRAGGTEAFF. The CDR3 DNA follows: TGTGCCAGCAGTTTTCACAGGGCTGGGGGCACTGAAGCTTTCTTT.

The chain couples TRBV7-2 to TRBJ1-4; no clear D gene. V lost 5 bases to trimming and J lost 3 bases, with 10 bases between them. The CDR3 totals 14 residues. From germline, CDR1 is SGHTA and CDR2 FQGNSA. This CDR3 is CASSPPSANEKLFF. The CDR3 coding sequence is TGTGCCAGCAGCCCACCGTCGGCTAATGAAAAACTGTTTTTT.

This chain links TRBV5-5 with TRBJ2-6; 9 bases map to TRBD2. The CDR3 loop spans 17 amino acids. Germline assignment: CDR1 SGHKS and CDR2 YYEKEE (reference sequence). J was trimmed by 1 base and V by 0 bases; bases with no gene match: 2. The CDR3 protein is CASSLVSGGSGANVLTF. Written as DNA, the CDR3 is TGTGCCAGCAGCTTGGTTAGCGGGGGTTCTGGGGCCAACGTCCTGACTTTC.

The rearrangement joins TRBV11-2 to TRBJ2-3; TRBD2 aligns across 7 bases. The J segment lost 4 bases and the V segment lost 3 bases, leaving 7 bases of the junction unmatched. The CDR3 runs to 15 residues. Germline V gene lookup returns CDR1 SGHAT and CDR2 FQNNGV. This CDR3 is CASSFLRGGADTQYF. The CDR3 coding sequence is TGTGCCAGCAGCTTCCTCCGCGGGGGAGCAGATACGCAGTATTTT.

This chain links TRBV7-6 with TRBJ2-7; 12 positions agree with TRBD2. V lost 5 bases, J lost 6 bases, and 5 bases stayed unmatched. The CDR3 sequence is 14 residues long. CDR1 and CDR2 (germline): SGHVS, FNYEAQ. CDR3 sequence reads: CASSRTSGATEQYF. CDR3 nucleotides: TGTGCCAGCAGCCGGACTAGCGGGGCGACCGAGCAGTACTTC.

The chain uses TRBV11-2 and TRBJ1-3; 7 bases are shared with TRBD1. Germline-derived CDR1 and CDR2 are SGHAT and FQNNGV. CDR3 size: 17 residues. The junction had 9 bases not matched to a gene; V was cut back by 2 bases and J by 2 bases. CDR3 in DNA: TGTGCCAGCAGCTTACTTCCGGGACAGATAACTGGAAACACCATATATTTT. As protein: CASSLLPGQITGNTIYF.

The chain couples TRBV19 to TRBJ1-5, with a tentative D call TRBD1 (5 bases). V lost 5 bases and J 5 bases, leaving 19 bases between the germline ends. The length of the CDR3 is 16 residues. Per the germline V gene, CDR1 is LNHDA and CDR2 is SQIVND (reference sequence). In DNA, the CDR3 is TGTGCCAGTAGTTCCCTCCGGGGGAGGTCTGATCAGCCCCAGCATTTT. Translating it yields CASSSLRGRSDQPQHF.